The next 21 T cell receptor beta chains were all read from a single sample in a study of blood T cell repertoires in COVID-19. Method: immunoSEQ multiplex PCR; TCRdb's copy keeps in-frame clones and lacks some. The profile shows 120,000 to 150,000 clones, 88% of them singletons. Sequenced sample: PBMCs or T cells enriched from blood (not recorded which). These receptors all come from a woman aged 30 to 39 with acute COVID-19.

This chain connects TRBV30 to TRBJ2-7; 7 bases fit TRBD1. J was trimmed by 4 bases and V by 2 bases; bases with no gene match: 2. The CDR3 is made up of 12 amino acids. CDR1 GTSNPN and CDR2 SVGIG come from the germline V gene (reference sequence). This chain's CDR3 is CAWSTGDYEQYF. The DNA for the CDR3 is TGTGCCTGGAGTACAGGGGATTACGAGCAGTACTTC.

V is TRBV30 and J is TRBJ2-3, with D unresolved. The V end was cut by 4 bases, the J end by 5 bases, with 10 bases between. The CDR3 has 12 residues. CDR1 GTSNPN and CDR2 SVGIG come from the germline V gene (reference sequence). As DNA, the CDR3 is TGTGCCTGGACTCGGGTCCGAGATACGCAGTATTTT. It specifies CAWTRVRDTQYF.

In DNA, the CDR3 is TGTGCCAGCAGTTACTCCCAGGGCCCGGGTTCACCCCTCCACTTT. Protein product: CASSYSQGPGSPLHF. The chain links TRBV6-6 to TRBJ1-6; maybe TRBD1 (5 bases). This CDR3 spans 15 amino acids. V lost 0 bases and J 9 bases, leaving 12 bases between the germline ends. Looked up from germline, CDR1 is MNHNY and CDR2 is SVGAGI (reference sequence).

The chain recombines TRBV9 with TRBJ2-1; D possibly corresponds to TRBD2 (6 bases). This CDR3 region has 12 residues. Between the trimmed V and J ends, which lost 4 bases and 9 bases, there was a span of 11 bases. Germline V CDR1 and CDR2: SGDLS, YYNGEE. This CDR3 reads CASSRSGAEQFF. CDR3 nucleotide sequence: TGTGCCAGCAGCCGTAGCGGTGCTGAGCAGTTCTTC.

The chain combines TRBV7-9 with TRBJ2-1, with 16 bases that match TRBD2. Germline V gene sequence: CDR1 SEHNR, CDR2 FQNEAQ (reference sequence). The CDR3 sequence is 16 residues long. V was clipped by 0 bases and J by 9 bases; unmatched bases: 2. The CDR3 sequence: CASSLAGTSGRGEQFF. CDR3 nucleotides: TGTGCCAGCAGCTTAGCTGGGACTAGCGGGAGGGGTGAGCAGTTCTTC.

This clone was seen only once. This rearrangement joins TRBV4-1 to TRBJ1-6; unclear D gene. There are 16 residues in the CDR3. The V gene's germline CDR1 is MGHRA and CDR2 YSYEKL. Trimming took off 0 bases at V and 3 bases at J, with 9 bases between the two ends. Here the CDR3 DNA reads TGCGCCAGCAGCCAAGAACGGCGGGGCTATAATTCACCCCTCCACTTT. Protein: CASSQERRGYNSPLHF.

The genes are TRBV5-6 and TRBJ2-1; D might be TRBD2 (6 bases). Germline V gives CDR1 SGHDT, CDR2 YYEEEE. The V and J ends lost 3 bases and 4 bases respectively, with 14 bases between them. The CDR3 runs 15 residues. DNA of the CDR3: TGTGCCAGCAGCTCCGGGGGTAGCGGTTACAATGAGCAGTTCTTC. This gives the protein CASSSGGSGYNEQFF.

This chain connects TRBV2 to TRBJ1-5; TRBD1 matches 10 bases. Looked up from germline, CDR1 is SNHLY and CDR2 is FYNNEI. The CDR3 has 15 residues. Losses at the gene ends were 6 bases for V and 5 bases for J; bases not matched to a gene: 7. CDR3 DNA sequence: TGTGCCAGCAGGATGACAGGGGGCGCGGATCAGCCCCAGCATTTT. Its protein product is CASRMTGGADQPQHF.

This sequence joins TRBV11-3 and TRBJ1-5, with TRBD1 as a possible D gene (6 bases). CDR3 length equals 15 residues. V was clipped by 5 bases and J by 4 bases, with 15 bases between them. In germline, CDR1 is SGHNT, CDR2 YENEEA. CDR3 sequence: CASSPFSQGNQPQHF. In DNA, the CDR3 is TGTGCCAGCAGCCCCTTCAGTCAGGGGAATCAGCCCCAGCATTTT.

The CDR3 bases are TGTGCCTGCGGGACCTTTACTAGCGGGAGTACCTACGAGCAGTACTTC. Residues: CACGTFTSGSTYEQYF. The chain employs TRBV30 and TRBJ2-7, with 11 bases fitting TRBD2. The CDR3 spans 16 residues. Germline V gives CDR1 GTSNPN, CDR2 SVGIG (reference sequence). With V trimmed by 6 bases and J by 2 bases, 12 bases remained unmatched.

This rearrangement joins TRBV9 to TRBJ1-1; possible D gene TRBD1, 5 bases. There are 14 residues in the CDR3. Trimming took 0 bases from V and 3 from J, leaving 9 bases between them. The germline CDR1 and CDR2 sequences are SGDLS and YYNGEE. CDR3 bases: TGTGCCAGCAGCGTAGGGGGGGAGGACACTGAAGCTTTCTTT. Translated: CASSVGGEDTEAFF.

The V call is TRBV7-2, the J call TRBJ2-3; the match to TRBD1 covers 8 bases. The CDR3 covers 17 residues. Germline values: CDR1 SGHTA, CDR2 FQGNSA. V was clipped by 4 bases and J by 4 bases; unmatched bases: 13. The CDR3 is CASSSPQTGAYADTQYF. DNA for the CDR3: TGTGCCAGCAGCTCACCACAGACAGGGGCGTACGCAGATACGCAGTATTTT.

The genes are TRBV21-1 and TRBJ2-1; TRBD2 was called by the table and not checked on the DNA. TRBV21-1 has pseudogene status. This CDR3 comprises 19 residues. The DNA for the CDR3 is TGTGCCAGCAGCAAAGGGGTCCCTTTCGGGGGGGAGTCCTACAATGAGCAGTTCTTC. Its translation is CASSKGVPFGGESYNEQFF.

Here the CDR3 reads CASNGQGNSPLHF. The CDR3 region has the DNA TGTGCCAGCAACGGACAGGGGAATTCACCCCTCCACTTT. The V and J genes are TRBV9 and TRBJ1-6; 9 bases align to TRBD1. CDR1 SGDLS and CDR2 YYNGEE come from the germline V gene. Losses at the gene ends were 6 bases for V and 7 bases for J; bases not matched to a gene: 2. This CDR3 is built from 13 residues.

V usage is TRBV18 and J usage is TRBJ1-1; 9 bases match TRBD1. The CDR3 is 16 residues long. V trimming: 6 bases; J trimming: 6 bases; junction bases outside the gene matches: 14. CDR1 and CDR2 (germline): KGHSH, LQKENI. In DNA form, the CDR3 reads TGTGCCAGCTCGGAACAGGGGGCCGGGTCTGTCGCTGAAGCTTTCTTT. Protein sequence: CASSEQGAGSVAEAFF.

The chain is built from TRBV10-3 and TRBJ2-7; 10 bases fit TRBD2. This CDR3 spans 14 amino acids. Germline-derived CDR1 and CDR2 are ENHRY and SYGVKD. V lost 9 bases to trimming and J lost 2 bases; unmatched junction nucleotides: 7. The CDR3 DNA reads TGTGCCATTAGCTCCAGCGGGAGGGCCTACGAGCAGTACTTC. Translation gives CAISSSGRAYEQYF.

The genes are TRBV6-5 and TRBJ1-4; tentatively, D is TRBD1 (6 bases). Between the trimmed V and J ends, which lost 2 bases and 5 bases, there was a span of 15 bases. Germline V gives CDR1 MNHEY, CDR2 SVGAGI. There are 16 residues in the CDR3. CDR3 sequence: CASSYSDGQGNEKLFF. In DNA form, the CDR3 reads TGTGCCAGCAGTTACAGCGATGGCCAGGGGAATGAAAAACTGTTTTTT.

The chain couples TRBV6-6 to TRBJ1-1; no definite D call. V was cut by 6 bases and J by 4 bases, with 15 bases left in between. The CDR3 loop spans 14 amino acids. Germline V gives CDR1 MNHNY, CDR2 SVGAGI (reference sequence). The CDR3 nucleotides are TGTGCCAGCAGACCAGCCGGGTTCGGCACTGAAGCTTTCTTT. Its protein product is CASRPAGFGTEAFF.

The chain combines TRBV3-1 (or the pseudogene TRBV3-2) with TRBJ1-3, with 7 bases fitting TRBD1. This CDR3 comprises 15 residues. Per the germline V gene, CDR1 is LGHDT and CDR2 is YNNKEL (reference sequence). The V gene end was trimmed by 1 base and the J gene end by 0 bases; junction bases not matched to a gene: 0. The CDR3 protein is CASSQGQGSGNTIYF. CDR3 coding DNA: TGTGCCAGCAGCCAAGGACAGGGCTCTGGAAACACCATATATTTT.

The V and J genes are TRBV19 and TRBJ2-7; D may be TRBD1 (6 bases). CDR3 length equals 14 residues. Germline V gene data show CDR1 as LNHDA and CDR2 as SQIVND (reference sequence). V was trimmed by 1 base and J by 3 bases, leaving 10 bases between them. The CDR3 loop is CASSIVGRGYEQYF. CDR3 coding DNA: TGTGCCAGTAGTATAGTGGGCAGGGGCTACGAGCAGTACTTC.

The chain has TRBV10-3 and TRBJ2-1, with 9 bases that match TRBD2. The J segment lost 6 bases and the V segment lost 10 bases, leaving 7 bases of the junction unmatched. Germline V gene data show CDR1 as ENHRY and CDR2 as SYGVKD. The CDR3 totals 13 residues. CDR3 residues: CATNQLAGNEQFF. Here the CDR3 DNA reads TGTGCCACCAATCAACTAGCGGGCAATGAGCAGTTCTTC.